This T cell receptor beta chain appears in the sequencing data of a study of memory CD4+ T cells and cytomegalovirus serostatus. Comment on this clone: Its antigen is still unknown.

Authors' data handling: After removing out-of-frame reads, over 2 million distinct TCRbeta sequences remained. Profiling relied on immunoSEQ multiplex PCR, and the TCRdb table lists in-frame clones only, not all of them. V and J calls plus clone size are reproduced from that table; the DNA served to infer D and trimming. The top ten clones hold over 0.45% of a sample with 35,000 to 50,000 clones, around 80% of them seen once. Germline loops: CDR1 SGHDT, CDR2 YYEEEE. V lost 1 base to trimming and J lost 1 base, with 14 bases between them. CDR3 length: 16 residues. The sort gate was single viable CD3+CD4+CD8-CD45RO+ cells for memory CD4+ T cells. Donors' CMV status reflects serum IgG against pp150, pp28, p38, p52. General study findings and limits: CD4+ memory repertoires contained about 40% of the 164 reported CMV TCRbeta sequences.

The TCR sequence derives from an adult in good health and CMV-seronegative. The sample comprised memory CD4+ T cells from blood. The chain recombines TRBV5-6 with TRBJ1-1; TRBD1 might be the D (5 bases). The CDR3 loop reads CASSLLLVQGNTEAFF. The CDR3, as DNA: TGTGCCAGCAGCTTGCTTCTGGTTCAGGGGAACACTGAAGCTTTCTTT.